The source of this T cell receptor beta chain is a study of technical replicates of blood from several donors. The CDR3 is 15 residues long. The V and J ends lost 3 bases and 2 bases, in that order; junction bases with no gene match: 4. Germline-derived CDR1 and CDR2 are MNHNS and SASEGT. Here immunoSEQ multiplex PCR was the method, and the copy in TCRdb shows in-frame clones only, minus some. This sample carries some 17,000 clones, around 90% of them seen once, and the ten largest clones take 10% to 15%. This receptor was identified in a human donor in good health. The chain couples TRBV6-1 to TRBJ2-7; 10 positions match TRBD2. Sample: PBMCs. The CDR3: CASSEVTSGTYEQYF. The CDR3 nucleotides are TGTGCCAGCAGTGAGGTCACTAGCGGGACCTACGAGCAGTACTTC.